A selection of T cell receptor beta chains follows, all from one sample in a study of beta chain features in type 1 diabetes. Generated by immunoSEQ multiplex PCR, the TCRdb table keeps only in-frame clones and is missing some. The sample shows approximately 300,000 clones, 9.5% to 12% of them seen only once. Sequencing was done on a sample of naive CD4+ T cells from blood. All receptors derive from a woman under 40 in good health. The CDR3 runs from the conserved cysteine through the conserved F or W. D genes are given only for firm matches. Size tells how often a clone was seen (once, few, many) or the class of an expanded clone, and some rows leave it out.

.,TRBV2,.,TRBJ1-5,CASRIRQVGNQPQHF,TGTGCCAGCAGAATAAGACAGGTAGGGAATCAGCCCCAGCATTTT
TRBD1,TRBV4-2,.,TRBJ2-5,CASSPETGKETQYF,TGTGCCAGCAGCCCCGAGACAGGGAAAGAGACCCAGTACTTC
.,TRBV18,.,TRBJ1-1,CASSWDTYTEAFF,TGTGCCAGCTCATGGGACACTTACACTGAAGCTTTCTTT
.,TRBV11-1,.,TRBJ1-2,CASSLGGNYGYTF,TGTGCCAGCAGCTTAGGAGGGAACTATGGCTACACCTTC
.,TRBV4-2,.,TRBJ2-7,CASSQDLRESYEQYF,TGTGCCAGCAGCCAAGATCTACGGGAGTCCTACGAGCAGTACTTC
TRBD2,TRBV18,few,TRBJ2-3,CASSPGLAVTSTDTQYF,TGTGCCAGCTCACCGGGACTAGCGGTGACTAGCACAGATACGCAGTATTTT
.,TRBV28,.,TRBJ2-2,CASSLFGSGSTGELFF,TGTGCCAGCAGTTTATTTGGGAGTGGTTCGACCGGGGAGCTGTTTTTT
TRBD2,TRBV5-4,.,TRBJ2-1,CASFNRGGGLDEQFF,TGTGCCAGCTTCAACCGCGGGGGGGGGTTGGATGAGCAGTTCTTC
TRBD1,TRBV5-4,few,TRBJ1-1,CASSLGAGTGKTEAFF,TGTGCCAGCAGCTTGGGGGCCGGGACAGGGAAGACTGAAGCTTTCTTT
TRBD1,TRBV18,.,TRBJ2-7,CASSHTRTGGSYEQYF,TGTGCCAGCTCACACACGAGGACAGGGGGCTCCTACGAGCAGTACTTC
.,TRBV18,few,TRBJ2-7,CASSPNGGLEQYF,TGTGCCAGCTCACCGAACGGGGGGCTCGAGCAGTACTTC
TRBD2,TRBV28,.,TRBJ2-1,CASSFSPGGRVEQFF,TGTGCCAGCAGCTTTTCCCCTGGCGGGAGGGTGGAGCAGTTCTTC
.,TRBV27,few,TRBJ2-1,CASSPTRTVEQFF,TGTGCCAGCAGTCCTACCCGGACAGTTGAGCAGTTCTTC
.,TRBV2,.,TRBJ1-5,CASSENRLTNQPQHF,TGTGCCAGCAGTGAAAACAGACTAACCAATCAGCCCCAGCATTTT
TRBD2,TRBV29-1,once,TRBJ2-5,CSVALTSGSKTQYF,TGCAGCGTTGCCCTCACTAGCGGGAGCAAGACCCAGTACTTC
TRBD2,TRBV19,.,TRBJ2-1,CASTLSGRTSYNEQFF,TGTGCCAGTACCCTGAGCGGGAGAACGTCCTACAATGAGCAGTTCTTC
.,TRBV2,.,TRBJ2-1,CASSEAAGIMSNEQFF,TGTGCCAGCAGTGAAGCTGCGGGGATAATGTCCAATGAGCAGTTCTTC
TRBD1,TRBV30,few,TRBJ1-5,CAWSVGQGGQPQHF,TGTGCCTGGAGTGTGGGACAGGGCGGTCAGCCCCAGCATTTT
.,TRBV4-3,.,TRBJ1-3,CASSQDTGSWDTIYF,TGCGCCAGCAGCCAAGATACGGGTTCGTGGGACACCATATATTTT
.,TRBV5-1,.,TRBJ1-1,CASRMLLGPNTEAFF,TGCGCCAGCAGGATGCTCCTGGGGCCGAACACTGAAGCTTTCTTT
.,TRBV5-1,.,TRBJ2-6,CASSPRTYRASGANVLTF,TGCGCCAGCAGCCCCCGGACGTACAGGGCGTCTGGGGCCAACGTCCTGACTTTC
TRBD1,TRBV2,few,TRBJ1-5,CASSGQGSQPQHF,TGTGCCAGCAGCGGACAGGGAAGCCAGCCCCAGCATTTT
.,TRBV28,few,TRBJ2-3,CASRLSTDTQYF,TGTGCCAGCAGACTTAGCACAGATACGCAGTATTTT
.,TRBV4-3,few,TRBJ2-5,CASSRPGETQYF,TGCGCCAGCAGCCGGCCGGGTGAGACCCAGTACTTC
.,TRBV29-1,.,TRBJ2-3,CSVELWAGARTDTQYF,TGCAGCGTTGAGCTTTGGGCAGGGGCTCGCACAGATACGCAGTATTTT
.,TRBV15,.,TRBJ1-5,CATSREGARVGQPQHF,TGTGCCACCAGCAGAGAGGGTGCCAGGGTTGGTCAGCCCCAGCATTTT
TRBD2,TRBV6-6,.,TRBJ2-1,CASSKSGRANDEQFF,TGTGCCAGCAGTAAAAGCGGGAGGGCCAACGATGAGCAGTTCTTC
TRBD1,TRBV5-1,few,TRBJ2-7,CASSPDRVGEQYF,TGCGCCAGCAGCCCGGACAGGGTAGGTGAGCAGTACTTC
TRBD2,TRBV7-2,few,TRBJ2-7,CASSFTSGSSYEQYF,TGTGCCAGCAGCTTCACTAGCGGGAGCTCCTACGAGCAGTACTTC
TRBD1,TRBV27,.,TRBJ1-1,CASSFGTGMNTEAFF,TGTGCCAGCAGTTTCGGGACAGGGATGAACACTGAAGCTTTCTTT
TRBD1,TRBV28,.,TRBJ1-5,CASSPGQGSQPQHF,TGTGCCAGCAGTCCGGGACAGGGTAGTCAGCCCCAGCATTTT
.,TRBV25-1,.,TRBJ2-5,CASSESEAGKETQYF,TGTGCCAGCAGTGAATCGGAGGCCGGAAAAGAGACCCAGTACTTC
TRBD2,TRBV19,few,TRBJ2-3,CASSTGLAGGASTDTQYF,TGTGCCAGTAGTACGGGACTAGCGGGAGGCGCCAGCACAGATACGCAGTATTTT
.,TRBV18,few,TRBJ2-3,CASSPAGRIITDTQYF,TGTGCCAGCTCACCAGCAGGGAGGATCATAACAGATACGCAGTATTTT
.,TRBV30,.,TRBJ1-3,CAWRAHSGNTIYF,TGTGCCTGGAGGGCCCACTCTGGAAACACCATATATTTT
TRBD2,TRBV28,few,TRBJ2-1,CASSISGTLRGSFF,TGTGCCAGCAGTATTAGCGGGACTCTTAGGGGGTCGTTCTTC
.,TRBV29-1,.,TRBJ2-5,CSVGVNQETQYF,TGCAGCGTAGGGGTTAACCAAGAGACCCAGTACTTC
.,TRBV4-2,few,TRBJ2-1,CASSTPGLRAGEQFF,TGTGCCAGCAGCACACCGGGACTCAGGGCGGGGGAGCAGTTCTTC
TRBD1,TRBV7-9,few,TRBJ1-1,CASSIGQVNTEAFF,TGTGCCAGCAGCATCGGACAGGTGAACACTGAAGCTTTCTTT
TRBD2,TRBV5-4,few,TRBJ2-7,CASSQGTRFDEQYF,TGTGCCAGCAGCCAAGGGACTAGGTTCGACGAGCAGTACTTC
.,TRBV6-5,few,TRBJ2-7,CASSYLTGINEQYF,TGTGCCAGCAGTTATTTGACGGGGATCAACGAGCAGTACTTC
TRBD2,TRBV28,.,TRBJ2-7,CASSSPTSGRAHEQYF,TGTGCCAGCAGTTCCCCAACTAGCGGGAGGGCCCACGAGCAGTACTTC
.,TRBV14,.,TRBJ1-3,CASSHLRGSGNTIYF,TGTGCCAGCAGCCATCTTCGGGGATCTGGAAACACCATATATTTT
TRBD2,TRBV30,.,TRBJ2-2,CAWRGLAGTGELFF,TGTGCCTGGAGGGGACTAGCGGGTACCGGGGAGCTGTTTTTT
.,TRBV18,few,TRBJ1-4,CASSPQERGNEKLFF,TGTGCCAGCTCACCTCAGGAGCGGGGGAATGAAAAACTGTTTTTT
.,TRBV7-2,few,TRBJ1-2,CASSPRDTVAYGYTF,TGTGCCAGCAGCCCGAGGGACACGGTAGCATACGGCTACACCTTC
TRBD1,TRBV28,.,TRBJ2-7,CASSLPQGPSYEQYF,TGTGCCAGCAGTTTACCACAGGGGCCCTCCTACGAGCAGTACTTC
.,TRBV6-5,few,TRBJ2-7,CASSYYPPSSYEQYF,TGTGCCAGCAGTTACTACCCTCCCAGCTCCTACGAGCAGTACTTC
.,TRBV7-2,.,TRBJ1-5,CASSLEVRGPQHF,TGTGCCAGCAGCTTAGAGGTTCGGGGGCCCCAGCATTTT
.,TRBV29-1,few,TRBJ2-7,CSAGAVRQSSYEQYF,TGCAGTGCTGGGGCTGTGAGACAAAGCTCCTACGAGCAGTACTTC
.,TRBV7-3,.,TRBJ2-3,CASSLGHSTDTQYF,TGTGCCAGCAGCTTGGGACATAGCACAGATACGCAGTATTTT